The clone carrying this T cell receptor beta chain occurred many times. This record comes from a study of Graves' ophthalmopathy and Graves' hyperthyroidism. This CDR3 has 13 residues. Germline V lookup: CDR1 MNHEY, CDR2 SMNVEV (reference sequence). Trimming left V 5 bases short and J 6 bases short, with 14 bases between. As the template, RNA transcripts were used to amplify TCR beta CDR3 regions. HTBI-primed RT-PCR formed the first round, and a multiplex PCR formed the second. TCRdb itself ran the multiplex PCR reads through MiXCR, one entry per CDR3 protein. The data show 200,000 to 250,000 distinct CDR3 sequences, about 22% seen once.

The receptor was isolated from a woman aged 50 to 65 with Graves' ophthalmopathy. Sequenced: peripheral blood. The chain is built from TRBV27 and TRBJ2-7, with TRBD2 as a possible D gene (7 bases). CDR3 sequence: CASSPVGGGEQYF. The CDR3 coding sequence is TGTGCCAGCAGTCCAGTGGGAGGGGGCGAGCAGTACTTC.